A single T cell receptor beta chain is shown here with its context. As yet, its antigen is unknown. The CDR3 has 18 residues. The V and J ends lost 4 bases and 1 base, in that order; junction bases with no gene match: 12. TCRdb's copy holds only in-frame clones and misses some; the assay was immunoSEQ multiplex PCR. There are some 130,000 clones in the sample; over 85% occur only once, and 0.85% to 1.3% lies in the top ten. This specimen comes from a study of T cell responses to AZD1222 COVID-19 vaccine. Notes on the study in general: Spike-specific TCRs gained breadth and depth after people received two AZD1222 doses. White British people made up most donors, females outnumbered males, and clonal diversity was possibly underestimated.

This rearrangement joins TRBV5-3 to TRBJ2-2, with 8 bases fitting TRBD1. TRBV5-3 is noted as an ORF with a role that remains uncertain. This TCR derives from an adult who received the AZD1222 COVID-19 vaccine. The material sequenced was peripheral blood, taken 28 days after the second AZD1222 dose. CDR3 protein: CARSRHKTGTGNTGELFF. DNA of the CDR3: TGTGCCAGAAGCAGACATAAAACCGGGACAGGGAACACCGGGGAGCTGTTTTTT.